This T cell receptor (beta chain) was profiled in a study of T cells in women clearing cervical HPV infection. Overall study: Women with histologically confirmed HPV16-related CIN3 or worse, 2 with invasive cancer, served as cases.

Per germline, CDR1 SGHDN and CDR2 FVKESK. The CDR3 covers 17 residues. V lost 0 bases and J 6 bases, leaving 17 bases between the germline ends. HPV was found by MY09/MY11 PCR and dot-blot genotyping. immunoSEQ multiplex PCR used an average of roughly 1,300 ng genomic DNA. The protocol was immunoSEQ multiplex PCR, while the TCRdb copy is restricted to in-frame clones and leaves out a portion. The sample table includes approximately 40,000 clones. A remark on this clone: The missing CDR3 end, 3 residues past where the read stops, is filled in from the germline J gene.

The gene calls are TRBV14 and TRBJ2-2; D possibly corresponds to TRBD1 (6 bases). The receptor comes from a woman aged 18-70 years with a cervical HPV16 infection that either progressed to CIN3+ or cleared (not recorded which). Source material: blood buffy coat. CDR3 bases read: TGTGCCAGCAGCCAAGACAGGGGTATACGTTTGGCCGGGGAG. Protein: CASSQDRGIRLAGE. The complete CDR3 protein is CASSQDRGIRLAGELFF.